Below are 22 T cell receptor beta chains sequenced from a single sample in a study of blood T cells in healthy people across ages. The second PCR ran about 6 to 12 cycles with a sample-barcoded 5' primer and J-beta primers. TCRdb reprocessed the 5' RACE reads via MiXCR and lists one record per CDR3 protein. The table includes some 890,000 distinct CDR3 sequences, about 29% detected once. The data were also submitted as part of a second study, on T cells of mothers and their children.

The specimen was blood. These receptors all come from a woman aged 40 to 55 in good health.

On this clonotype: This clone may be a read error of a much larger clone one base away. This chain uses TRBV12-3 or TRBV12-4 with TRBJ1-2; tentatively, D is TRBD1 (5 bases). The germline V and J ends were trimmed by 1 base and 7 bases, with 10 bases remaining between them. The CDR3 is 13 amino acids. The CDR3 here is CASSLDGGPGYTF. The DNA for the CDR3 is TGTGCCAGCAGTTTAGACGGGGGACCTGGCTACACCTTC.

This clonotype was seen a few times. One end of the junction is discordant with germline, which a read error may explain. This sequence joins TRBV7-2 and TRBJ1-1; D not certain. The CDR3 loop spans 13 amino acids. In germline, CDR1 is SGHTA, CDR2 FQGNSA. The CDR3 nucleotides read TGTGCCAGCAGTTTAGGCCGGTACACTGAAGCTTTCTTT. Its translation is CASSLGRYTEAFF.

This clonotype was seen only a few times. The V call is TRBV20-1, the J call TRBJ1-6; tentative D call: TRBD1 (5 bases). Trimming removed 0 bases from V and 3 bases from J, with 9 bases in between. This CDR3 region has 15 residues. Germline-derived CDR1 and CDR2 are DFQATT and SNEGSKA (reference sequence). The CDR3 DNA follows: TGCAGTGCTAGAGATGGGGCCTACTATAATTCACCCCTCCACTTT. It codes for CSARDGAYYNSPLHF.

The gene calls are TRBV4-3 and TRBJ1-6; D is possibly TRBD1 (6 bases). V shed 0 bases and J shed 8 bases, with 11 bases lying between them. Germline V gene sequence: CDR1 LGHNA, CDR2 YSLEER. CDR3 length: 15 residues. The CDR3 sequence: CASSQDQGSHSPLHF. CDR3 sequence (DNA): TGCGCCAGCAGCCAAGATCAGGGGTCCCATTCACCCCTCCACTTT.

The chain is built from TRBV6-1 and TRBJ1-4, with 8 bases matching TRBD1. The germline V gene has CDR1 MNHNS and CDR2 SASEGT. The V and J ends lost 6 bases and 3 bases, in that order; junction bases with no gene match: 12. The CDR3 contains 17 residues. The CDR3 nucleotides read TGTGCCAGCAGGCCTCTACAGGGGGAATCGCCTAATGAAAAACTGTTTTTT. The encoded protein is CASRPLQGESPNEKLFF.

A note on this clonotype: This may arise from a read error, as a much more abundant clone is one base away. This chain uses TRBV5-8 with TRBJ2-1; 11 bases map to TRBD2. V lost 4 bases and J lost 7; bases outside the gene matches: 7. Germline CDR1 reads SGHTS; CDR2 reads YDEGEE. The CDR3 spans 15 residues. The CDR3 sequence: CASSPCSGGANEQFF. The CDR3 nucleotides read TGTGCCAGCAGCCCCTGTAGCGGGGGGGCAAATGAGCAGTTCTTC.

This chain connects TRBV28 to TRBJ1-2; D is perhaps TRBD1 (6 bases). Trimming removed 3 bases from V and 4 bases from J, with 12 bases in between. Germline V lookup: CDR1 MDHEN, CDR2 SYDVKM. The CDR3 spans 14 residues. CDR3 protein: CASSFGGRPYGYTF. The CDR3 nucleotides read TGTGCCAGCAGTTTCGGGGGGCGCCCCTATGGCTACACCTTC.

V usage is TRBV5-1 and J usage is TRBJ2-5, with D maybe TRBD1 (6 bases). V lost 3 bases to trimming and J lost 0 bases, with 15 bases between them. This CDR3 is built from 16 residues. Germline V lookup: CDR1 SGHRS, CDR2 YFSETQ. CDR3 nucleotides: TGCGCCAGCAGCTCAGGACAGCCGGTGTACCAAGAGACCCAGTACTTC. Its protein product is CASSSGQPVYQETQYF.

On this clonotype itself: A read error may produce the germline difference seen at one junction end. The genes are TRBV7-2 and TRBJ2-3; 9 bases map to TRBD2. The CDR3 has 15 amino acids. Germline CDR1 is SGHTA and CDR2 is FQGNSA. CDR3 loop: CVSSFQRGVTDTQYF. DNA for the CDR3: TGTGTCAGCAGTTTTCAGCGGGGGGTCACAGATACGCAGTATTTT.

CDR3 in amino acids: CASSFTAFIHTF. In nucleotides, the CDR3 is TGTGCCAGCAGTTTCACCGCTTTCATACACACCTTC. The J gene is TRBJ1-2, the V gene TRBV12-3 or TRBV12-4, with D hard to call. This CDR3 comprises 12 residues. V lost 3 bases and J 12 bases, leaving 14 bases between the germline ends.

This chain joins TRBV7-3 and TRBJ2-3; D uncertain. The germline V gene has CDR1 SGHTA and CDR2 FQGTGA. This CDR3 region has 16 residues. V shed 2 bases and J shed 1 base, with 13 bases lying between them. The CDR3 nucleotides are TGTGCCAGCAGCTTATATAAGTCCTGGGGCACAGATACGCAGTATTTT. Its protein is CASSLYKSWGTDTQYF.

The count of this clonotype is one. This may arise from a read error, as a much more abundant clone is one base away. J is TRBJ2-5 and V is TRBV20-1; D may match TRBD1 or TRBD2 (5 bases each). Germline-derived CDR1 and CDR2 are DFQATT and SNEGSKA (reference sequence). The CDR3 loop spans 13 amino acids. V gave up 5 bases and J gave up 9 bases, with 19 bases separating them. CDR3 DNA: TGCAGTGCTGGTGTCGAGGGGCTAAGGGCCCAGTACTTC. Translation: CSAGVEGLRAQYF.

V gene TRBV3-1 combines with J gene TRBJ2-7; 10 bases match TRBD1. V lost 6 bases, J lost 1 base, and 6 bases stayed unmatched. CDR3 length: 15 residues. Per the germline V gene, CDR1 is LGHDT and CDR2 is YNNKEL (reference sequence). In nucleotides, the CDR3 is TGTGCCAGCAGGCGGGACAGGGGAGATTCCTACGAGCAGTACTTC. It translates to CASRRDRGDSYEQYF.

CDR3 protein: CASSRSRVRGADYEQYF. The CDR3 DNA follows: TGTGCCAGCAGTCGGAGCCGGGTGAGGGGGGCGGACTACGAGCAGTACTTC. This chain joins TRBV12-3 or TRBV12-4 and TRBJ2-7; D could derive from TRBD1 or TRBD2 (6 bases each). V lost 5 bases to trimming and J lost 3 bases, with 23 bases between them. The CDR3 runs 17 residues.

This clonotype was found a few times. This sequence joins TRBV6-5 and TRBJ2-7; TRBD2 might be the D (5 bases). This CDR3 is 14 amino acids long. The germline gives CDR1 MNHEY, CDR2 SVGAGI. V was trimmed by 6 bases and J by 5 bases, leaving 17 bases between them. The chain's CDR3 is CASSRGAGGNEQYF. In DNA form, the CDR3 reads TGTGCCAGCAGCCGGGGAGCCGGAGGTAACGAGCAGTACTTC.

This chain links TRBV5-1 with TRBJ2-2; possibly TRBD1 or TRBD2 for D (5 bases each). Looked up from germline, CDR1 is SGHRS and CDR2 is YFSETQ. The CDR3 is made up of 14 amino acids. The V end was cut by 6 bases, the J end by 6 bases, with 15 bases between. As DNA, the CDR3 is TGCGCCAGCACCCACCAGGTGGGGGCCGGGGAGCTGTTTTTT. Its protein is CASTHQVGAGELFF.

The chain couples TRBV6-2 or TRBV6-3 to TRBJ1-1, with unresolved D. Germline CDR1 reads MNHEY; CDR2 reads SVGEGT. The CDR3 spans 11 residues. V lost 8 bases, J lost 11 bases, and 15 bases lay in between. The CDR3 DNA reads as TGTGCCAGCGGGCCTTGGTTCGACGCTTTCTTT. This sequence encodes CASGPWFDAFF.

This clonotype has ten or more counts. The chain has TRBV7-9 and TRBJ2-2; D could derive from TRBD1 or TRBD2 (7 bases each). Trimming stripped 2 bases from V and 3 bases from J, with 13 bases between. In germline, CDR1 is SEHNR, CDR2 FQNEAQ (reference sequence). This CDR3 region has 16 residues. CDR3 DNA sequence: TGTGCCAGCAGCTTAAAACAGGGGAGGGACACCGGGGAGCTGTTTTTT. It codes for CASSLKQGRDTGELFF. The full variable domain, completed using reference TRBV7-9 and TRBJ2-2, is DTGVSQNPRHKITKRGQNVTFRCDPISEHNRLYWYRQTLGQGPEFLTYFQNEAQLEKSRLLSDRFSAERPKGSFSTLEIQRTEQGDSAMYLCASSLKQGRDTGELFFGEGSRLTVL.

There are a few counts of this clonotype. The chain links TRBV12-3 or TRBV12-4 to TRBJ1-5, with a tentative D call TRBD1 (6 bases). The V gene lost 4 bases and the J gene lost 0 bases, with 13 bases spanning the gap. The CDR3 extends over 16 amino acids. The CDR3 DNA reads as TGTGCCAGCAGTTCCCTGGACAGAAATAGCAATCAGCCCCAGCATTTT. It is translated as CASSSLDRNSNQPQHF.

Turning to this clonotype: A much larger clone lies a single base off, so this may be a read error. The chain employs TRBV7-2 and TRBJ2-4; D may be TRBD2 (6 bases). Germline V gene data show CDR1 as SGHTA and CDR2 as FQGNSA. This CDR3 comprises 14 residues. Written as DNA, the CDR3 is TGTGCCAGCAGCTGGGGCGGGGCCAAAAACGTTCAGTACTTC. It translates to CASSWGGAKNVQYF.

This chain uses TRBV20-1 with TRBJ2-3, with 8 bases that match TRBD2. The J segment lost 4 bases and the V segment lost 0 bases, leaving 9 bases of the junction unmatched. The germline V gene encodes CDR1 DFQATT and CDR2 SNEGSKA (reference sequence). CDR3 length: 16 residues. CDR3 sequence reads: CSARDFGGGQSDTQYF. The CDR3 DNA follows: TGCAGTGCTAGAGATTTCGGCGGGGGGCAATCAGATACGCAGTATTTT.

This clonotype was counted a few times. This chain uses TRBV28 with TRBJ1-5; weak D call: TRBD1 (5 bases). V lost 6 bases, J lost 6 bases, and 15 bases lay in between. The CDR3 totals 14 residues. Germline V gene sequence: CDR1 MDHEN, CDR2 SYDVKM. CDR3 in DNA: TGTGCCAGCAGGCCGGGTACAGGCCTTCAGCCCCAGCATTTT. Its protein product is CASRPGTGLQPQHF.